This T cell receptor beta chain comes out of a study of blood T cell repertoires in COVID-19. For the study at large: Nucleic acid was either cDNA or gDNA, and it came from T cells, B-cell-depleted T cells, or PBMCs.

Authors' processing steps: By means of reference gene primer amplification, nucleated cell counts were estimated. Clones were sequenced by immunoSEQ multiplex PCR, and TCRdb holds only the in-frame ones, with some missing. The D gene and trimming were derived from the DNA, and the V and J assignments and clone size from that table. The sample lists some 54,000 clones; roughly 90% were seen once. Germline CDR1 SQVTM, CDR2 ANQGSEA. Trimming shortened V by 4 bases and J by 2 bases, and 14 bases separated the two germline ends. There are 14 residues in the CDR3. This sequence originates from a man older than 75 with active or convalescent COVID-19. The V and J genes are TRBV29-1 and TRBJ2-5; a weak D match, TRBD1 (7 bases). Sequenced sample: peripheral blood. Written as DNA, the CDR3 is TGCAGCGTTGGGAGGGACAGCCAGCAAGAGACCCAGTACTTC. Encoded protein: CSVGRDSQQETQYF.